Detailed here is one TCR beta chain. The antigen is undetermined. Busulfan-fludarabine conditioning, marrow transplant, and cyclophosphamide on days +3 and +4 were administered. This record comes from a study of T cells after posttransplantation cyclophosphamide. Germline values: CDR1 SGHRS, CDR2 YFSETQ. The CDR3 has 14 residues. Trimming took 5 bases from V and 5 from J, leaving 16 bases between them. General observations from the study: Skin or GI-infiltrating T cells shared few TRB sequences with blood. Later post-transplant blood repertoires were often dominated by donor CD8+ memory clones.

Method: immunoSEQ multiplex PCR; TCRdb's copy keeps in-frame clones and lacks some. The sample includes about 10,000 clones, 82% of them seen just once. The chain combines TRBV5-1 with TRBJ1-1; D remains ambiguous. The starting material was PBMCs, obtained 1903 days after a stem cell transplant with posttransplant cyclophosphamide. The sequence came from a female patient in her 40s who received an allogeneic stem cell transplant from a related donor, was CMV-positive, and had no GVHD. The T cells may partly be graft donor cells. The CDR3 DNA reads TGCGCCAGCAGAACCCTAGGCGAAGGTACTGAAGCTTTCTTT. Translation gives CASRTLGEGTEAFF.